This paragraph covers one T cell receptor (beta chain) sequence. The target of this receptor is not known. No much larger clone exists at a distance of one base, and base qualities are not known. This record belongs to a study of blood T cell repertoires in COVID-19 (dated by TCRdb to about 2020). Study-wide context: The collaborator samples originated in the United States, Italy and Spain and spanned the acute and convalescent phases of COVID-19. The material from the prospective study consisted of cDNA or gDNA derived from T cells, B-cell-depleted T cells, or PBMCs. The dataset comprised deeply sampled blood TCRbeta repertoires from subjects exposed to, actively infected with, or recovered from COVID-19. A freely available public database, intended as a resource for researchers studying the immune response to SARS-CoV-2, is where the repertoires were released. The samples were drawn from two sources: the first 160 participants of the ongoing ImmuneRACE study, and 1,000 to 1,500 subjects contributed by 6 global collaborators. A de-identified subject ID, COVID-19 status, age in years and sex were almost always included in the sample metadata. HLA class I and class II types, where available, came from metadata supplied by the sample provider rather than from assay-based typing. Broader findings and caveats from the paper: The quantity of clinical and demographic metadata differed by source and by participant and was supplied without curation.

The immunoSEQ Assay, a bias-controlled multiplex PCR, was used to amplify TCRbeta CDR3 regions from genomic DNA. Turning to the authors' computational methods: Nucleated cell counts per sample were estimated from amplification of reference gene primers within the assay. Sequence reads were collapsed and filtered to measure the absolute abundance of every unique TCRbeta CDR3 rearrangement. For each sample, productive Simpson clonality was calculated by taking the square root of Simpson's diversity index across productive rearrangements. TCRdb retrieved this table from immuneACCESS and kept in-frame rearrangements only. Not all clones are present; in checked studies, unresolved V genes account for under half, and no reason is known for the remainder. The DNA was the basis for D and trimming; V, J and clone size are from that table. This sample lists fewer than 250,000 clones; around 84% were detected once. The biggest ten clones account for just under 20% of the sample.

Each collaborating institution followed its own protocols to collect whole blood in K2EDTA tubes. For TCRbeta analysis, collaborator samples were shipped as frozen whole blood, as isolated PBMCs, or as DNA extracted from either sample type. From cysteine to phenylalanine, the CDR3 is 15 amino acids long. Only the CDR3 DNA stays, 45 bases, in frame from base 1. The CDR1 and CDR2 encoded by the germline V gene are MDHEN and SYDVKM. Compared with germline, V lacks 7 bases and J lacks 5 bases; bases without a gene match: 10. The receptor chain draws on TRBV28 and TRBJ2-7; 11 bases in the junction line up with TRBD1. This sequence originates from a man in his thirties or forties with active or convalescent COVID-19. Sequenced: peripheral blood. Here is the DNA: TGTGCCAGCACTACTGGGGGGACAGGGGGGCACGAGCAGTACTTC. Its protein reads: CASTTGGTGGHEQYF. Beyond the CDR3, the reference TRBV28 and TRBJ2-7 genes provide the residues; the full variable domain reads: DVKVTQSSRYLVKRTGEKVFLECVQDMDHENMFWYRQDPGLGLRLIYFSYDVKMKEKGDIPEGYSVSREKKERFSLILESASTNQTSMYLCASTTGGTGGHEQYFGPGTRLTVT.